These T cell receptor beta chains were read from a single sample in a study of blood T cell repertoires in COVID-19. Repertoires were generated with immunoSEQ multiplex PCR, while TCRdb's copy carries only in-frame clones and drops some. Among some 160,000 clones listed, more than 65% were seen once. The sample consisted of peripheral blood. All receptors derive from a woman aged 80 or over with acute or convalescent COVID-19. Both conserved end residues are part of each CDR3. A D gene is named only where the DNA matches it firmly. Size values are once, few and many counts, or a class for expanded clones, and some rows have none.

-	TRBV11-3	-	CASSLGDKVSGANVLTF
TRBD1	TRBV18	-	CASSPPGQGEWYGYTF
-	TRBV5-1	-	CASSSGQRNTGELFF
TRBD1	TRBV27	few	CASSPRQGRQHF
TRBD2	TRBV11-2	-	CASSSRGRDGTDTQYF
TRBD2	TRBV4-2	few	CASSQGTSGSYNEQFF
-	TRBV5-1	few	CASSLGQGPYNEQFF
-	TRBV28	-	CASSWTAQPQHF
-	TRBV19	few	CASTAGMNTEAFF
-	TRBV9	-	CASSVGQGGGDTQYF